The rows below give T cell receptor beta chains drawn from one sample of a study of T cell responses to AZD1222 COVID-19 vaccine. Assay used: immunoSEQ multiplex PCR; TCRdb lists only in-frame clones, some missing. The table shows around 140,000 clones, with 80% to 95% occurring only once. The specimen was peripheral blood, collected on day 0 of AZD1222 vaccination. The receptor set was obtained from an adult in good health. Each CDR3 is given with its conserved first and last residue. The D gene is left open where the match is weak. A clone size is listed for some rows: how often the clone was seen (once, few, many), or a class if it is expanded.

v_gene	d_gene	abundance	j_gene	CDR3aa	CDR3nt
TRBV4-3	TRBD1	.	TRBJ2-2	CASRRDRVTGELFF	TGCGCCAGCCGCCGGGACAGGGTAACCGGGGAGCTGTTTTTT
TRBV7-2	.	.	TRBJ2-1	CASSFGTAYNEQFF	TGTGCCAGCAGCTTTGGCACCGCTTACAATGAGCAGTTCTTC
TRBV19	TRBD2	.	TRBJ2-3	CASSKAGAGTDTQYF	TGTGCCAGTAGTAAAGCGGGAGCTGGCACAGATACGCAGTATTTT
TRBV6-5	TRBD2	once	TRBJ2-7	CASSPRLAGFEQYF	TGTGCCAGCAGCCCACGACTAGCGGGTTTCGAGCAGTACTTC
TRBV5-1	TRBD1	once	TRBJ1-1	CASSLVPGQGTEAFF	TGCGCCAGCAGCTTGGTTCCGGGACAGGGAACTGAAGCTTTCTTT
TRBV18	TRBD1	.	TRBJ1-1	CASSRGQPSMSTEAFF	TGTGCCAGCTCACGGGGACAGCCGTCGATGAGCACTGAAGCTTTCTTT
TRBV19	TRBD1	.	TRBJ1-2	CASSITGTARYGYTF	TGTGCCAGTAGTATAACCGGGACAGCACGCTATGGCTACACCTTC
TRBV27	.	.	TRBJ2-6	CASSLGGKASGANVLTF	TGTGCCAGCAGTTTAGGGGGAAAAGCGTCTGGGGCCAACGTCCTGACTTTC
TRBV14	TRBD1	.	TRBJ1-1	CASSVRTGGGMAEAFF	TGTGCCAGCAGTGTTCGGACAGGGGGCGGGATGGCTGAAGCTTTCTTT
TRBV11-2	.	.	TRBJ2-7	CASSVTYEQYF	TGTGCCAGCAGCGTGACCTACGAGCAGTACTTC
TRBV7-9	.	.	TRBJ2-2	CASSLTQGSGELFF	TGTGCCAGCAGCTTAACCCAGGGCTCCGGGGAGCTGTTTTTT
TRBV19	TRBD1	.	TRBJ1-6	CASSLQGRYNSPLHF	TGTGCCAGTAGTCTACAGGGGAGGTATAATTCACCCCTCCACTTT
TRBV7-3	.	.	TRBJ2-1	CASSLTGGYNEQFF	TGTGCCAGCAGCTTAACTGGGGGATACAATGAGCAGTTCTTC
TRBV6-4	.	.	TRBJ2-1	CASSETGVGEQFF	TGTGCCAGCAGTGAGACGGGAGTCGGTGAGCAGTTCTTC
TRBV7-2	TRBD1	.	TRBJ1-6	CASSSGGQGKGSPLHF	TGTGCCAGCAGTTCGGGAGGACAGGGAAAGGGTTCACCCCTCCACTTT
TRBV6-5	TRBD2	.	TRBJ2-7	CASSYLLAGGAYEQYF	TGTGCCAGCAGTTATCTTCTAGCGGGAGGAGCTTACGAGCAGTACTTC
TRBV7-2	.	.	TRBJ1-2	CASSLITAQGSGGYTF	TGTGCCAGCAGCTTAATAACAGCGCAAGGTTCGGGAGGCTACACCTTC
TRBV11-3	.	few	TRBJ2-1	CASSLNPVYNEQFF	TGTGCCAGCAGCTTAAATCCCGTTTACAATGAGCAGTTCTTC
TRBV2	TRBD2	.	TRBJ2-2	CASGTSGNTGELFF	TGTGCCAGCGGGACTAGCGGTAACACCGGGGAGCTGTTTTTT
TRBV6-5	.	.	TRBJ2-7	CASRRDTPSYEQYF	TGTGCCAGCAGGCGGGACACTCCCTCCTACGAGCAGTACTTC
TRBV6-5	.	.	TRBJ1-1	CASKSGTEAFF	TGTGCCAGCAAAAGCGGCACTGAAGCTTTCTTT
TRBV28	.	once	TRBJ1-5	CASSPAQGFYQPQHF	TGTGCCAGCAGTCCGGCCCAGGGTTTTTATCAGCCCCAGCATTTT
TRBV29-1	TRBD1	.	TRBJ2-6	CSVWDRGNSGANVLTF	TGCAGCGTGTGGGACAGGGGGAACTCTGGGGCCAACGTCCTGACTTTC
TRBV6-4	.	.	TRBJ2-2	CASSSGSRGTGELFF	TGTGCCAGCAGCTCCGGGAGCCGGGGGACCGGGGAGCTGTTTTTT
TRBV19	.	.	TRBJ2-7	CASSIGAGGYEQYF	TGTGCCAGTAGTATTGGGGCCGGAGGGTACGAGCAGTACTTC
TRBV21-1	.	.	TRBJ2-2	CASSKEREHPENTGELFF	TGTGCCAGCAGCAAAGAGCGGGAACACCCGGAAAACACCGGGGAGCTGTTTTTT
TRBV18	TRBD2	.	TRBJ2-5	CASSQTSGSRGEETQYF	TGTGCCAGCTCTCAGACTAGCGGGAGCAGGGGTGAAGAGACCCAGTACTTC
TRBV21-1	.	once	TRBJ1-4	CAREGRTNEKLFF	TGTGCCAGAGAGGGGAGAACTAATGAAAAACTGTTTTTT
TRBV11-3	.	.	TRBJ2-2	CASSPTRGGELFF	TGTGCCAGCAGCCCCACCAGGGGCGGGGAGCTGTTTTTT
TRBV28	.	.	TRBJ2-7	CASTSGIYEQYF	TGTGCCAGCACCTCGGGAATCTACGAGCAGTACTTC
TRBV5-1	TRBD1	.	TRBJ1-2	CASSSMTGRGYGYTF	TGCGCCAGCAGCTCGATGACAGGGCGGGGGTATGGCTACACCTTC